These 31 T cell receptor beta chains share one sample of origin, sequenced in a study of vaccination effects on CD4 cells after COVID-19. Some clones are missing from TCRdb's copy, which holds only in-frame ones; the method was immunoSEQ multiplex PCR. The repertoire holds approximately 15,000 clones, with 60% to 80% as singletons. Antigen-specific CD4+ T cells were first expanded with viral peptide pools by the ViraFEST assay and only then sequenced. Following 10 days of culture, CD4+ T cells were isolated. Participants received two doses of either the BNT162b2 or mRNA-1273 vaccine. Their target antigens are unknown. The sample consisted of CD4+ T cells from PBMCs cultured with HCoV-NL63 spike peptides, taken after COVID-19 vaccination. The receptors here all came from a human donor who received a COVID-19 vaccine.

V gene TRBV5-8 combines with J gene TRBJ1-1, with D unresolved. This CDR3 is built from 15 residues. The germline gives CDR1 SGHTS, CDR2 YDEGEE. Deletions cut 6 bases from V and 4 bases from J, with 19 bases between. The CDR3 nucleotides read TGTGCCAGCACCGGGAGGGAGGGCTTAGGCACTGAAGCTTTCTTT. Its translation: CASTGREGLGTEAFF.

The V and J genes are TRBV20-1 and TRBJ2-3, with 11 nucleotides matching TRBD1. The CDR3 totals 15 residues. Germline V CDR1 and CDR2: DFQATT, SNEGSKA (reference sequence). Germline trimming cut 4 bases from V and 9 bases from J; bases unmatched to any gene: 12. The CDR3 DNA sequence: TGCAGTGCTACTGAGTGGGACAGGGGGTTGGGAACGCAGTATTTT. It yields the protein CSATEWDRGLGTQYF.

By share, this clone ranks as medium-sized. The CDR3 coding sequence is TGTGCCAGCAGTACCTTCACACCCCCTGACGAGCAGTACTTC. Its translation is CASSTFTPPDEQYF. J is TRBJ2-7 and V is TRBV6-5, with no clear D. The CDR3 runs 14 residues. Germline V gene sequence: CDR1 MNHEY, CDR2 SVGAGI. Trimming shortened V by 5 bases and J by 5 bases, and 16 bases separated the two germline ends.

The CDR3 nucleotides read TGTGCCAGTAGTAGGAGAGACCATCACGGACTCTACACCTTC. Translating it yields CASSRRDHHGLYTF. The chain couples TRBV19 to TRBJ1-2, with D unresolved. V lost 4 bases to trimming and J lost 10 bases, with 19 bases between them. This CDR3 region has 14 residues. CDR1 and CDR2 (germline): LNHDA, SQIVND (reference sequence).

The chain combines TRBV7-9 with TRBJ1-1; 7 bases are shared with TRBD1. Per the germline V gene, CDR1 is SEHNR and CDR2 is FQNEAQ (reference sequence). This CDR3 has 14 residues. J gave up 5 bases and V 3 bases, and 6 bases lay outside the gene matches. CDR3 sequence: CASSFTGEETEAFF. CDR3 in DNA: TGTGCCAGCAGCTTTACAGGGGAGGAGACTGAAGCTTTCTTT.

The CDR3, as DNA: TGTGCCAGCAGTTTATTATCAGAGACTGGGGCCAACGTCCTGACTTTC. Its translation: CASSLLSETGANVLTF. This chain connects TRBV28 to TRBJ2-6; no reliable D call. The CDR3 is 16 residues long. Germline V gene sequence: CDR1 MDHEN, CDR2 SYDVKM. The V and J ends lost 1 base and 2 bases respectively, with 9 bases between them.

Concerning this clone: The junction shows a germline mismatch at one end, possibly a read error. The rearrangement links TRBV7-7 to TRBJ2-7, with TRBD1 as a possible D gene (5 bases). This CDR3 has 16 amino acids. The germline V gene has CDR1 SSHAT and CDR2 FNYEAQ (reference sequence). CDR3 region: CASSCRTGLLSDEQYF. The CDR3 nucleotides are TGTGCTAGCAGCTGCCGTACAGGCCTCCTTTCGGACGAGCAGTACTTC.

V usage is TRBV29-1 and J usage is TRBJ1-1; 8 bases map to TRBD1. This CDR3 is 14 amino acids long. The V gene end was trimmed by 5 bases and the J gene end by 4 bases; junction bases not matched to a gene: 9. Germline values: CDR1 SQVTM, CDR2 ANQGSEA. CDR3 residues: CSVFRTGISTEAFF. CDR3 coding DNA: TGCAGCGTTTTCCGGACAGGGATTAGCACTGAAGCTTTCTTT.

There are a few counts of this clone. This chain uses TRBV3-1 (or the pseudogene TRBV3-2) with TRBJ1-5, with D maybe TRBD1 (5 bases). Between the trimmed V and J ends, which lost 1 base and 6 bases, there was a span of 10 bases. This CDR3 comprises 14 residues. CDR1 is LGHDT and CDR2 is YNNKEL in the germline V gene (reference sequence). The CDR3 bases are TGTGCCAGCAGCCAAGGGACAACTGGTCAGCCCCAGCATTTT. Translating gives CASSQGTTGQPQHF.

This chain joins TRBV6-5 and TRBJ2-1; 7 bases map to TRBD1. V was clipped by 6 bases and J by 9 bases; unmatched bases: 5. CDR3 length equals 12 residues. The germline V gene encodes CDR1 MNHEY and CDR2 SVGAGI. In DNA form, the CDR3 reads TGTGCCAGCAGCCCCAGGGGGACTGAGCAGTTCTTC. Translated, it gives CASSPRGTEQFF.

This rearrangement joins TRBV20-1 to TRBJ2-1; D ambiguous. V lost 4 bases to trimming and J lost 10 bases, with 11 bases between them. The CDR3 length is 11 residues. Germline CDR1 DFQATT, CDR2 SNEGSKA (reference sequence). The chain's CDR3 is CSATPTGEQFF. In DNA, the CDR3 is TGCAGTGCTACCCCGACGGGCGAGCAGTTCTTC.

The chain has TRBV5-4 and TRBJ2-1, with TRBD2 matching over 11 bases. The CDR3 covers 15 residues. Per germline, CDR1 SGHNT and CDR2 YYREEE (reference sequence). Trimming removed 4 bases from V and 7 bases from J; junction bases left unmatched: 7. CDR3 coding DNA: TGTGCCAGCAGCCTCCGGACTAGCGGGCTTAATGAGCAGTTCTTC. Its translation: CASSLRTSGLNEQFF.

CDR3 coding DNA: TGTGCCAGCTCCAGGGAGTTCTATGGCTACACCTTC. It translates to CASSREFYGYTF. The chain joins TRBV6-5 to TRBJ1-2; a possible D gene is TRBD1 (5 bases). Germline-derived CDR1 and CDR2 are MNHEY and SVGAGI. Trimming pared 8 bases from V and 4 bases from J, leaving 11 bases between. This CDR3 comprises 12 residues.

This chain links TRBV6-2 or TRBV6-3 with TRBJ2-1; the D is unclear. This CDR3 is built from 11 residues. V dropped 2 bases and J dropped 7 bases, with 3 bases sitting between them. Germline CDR1 reads MNHEY; CDR2 reads SVGEGT. The CDR3 spells CASSYRNEQFF. The CDR3 coding sequence is TGTGCCAGCAGTTACAGAAATGAGCAGTTCTTC.

V usage is TRBV4-3 and J usage is TRBJ2-1, with D possibly called TRBD1 or TRBD2 (7 bases each). CDR1 and CDR2 from the germline V gene are LGHNA and YSLEER. The V gene lost 4 bases and the J gene lost 7 bases, with 20 bases spanning the gap. The CDR3 spans 16 residues. In DNA form, the CDR3 reads TGCGCCAGCAGCCTCGGGGGAGGGGGCGCGGGGAATGAGCAGTTCTTC. Translated, it gives CASSLGGGGAGNEQFF.

The V call is TRBV29-1, the J call TRBJ1-2; TRBD1 matches at 9 bases. The CDR3 runs to 13 residues. V trimming: 7 bases; J trimming: 8 bases; junction bases outside the gene matches: 11. The germline V gene has CDR1 SQVTM and CDR2 ANQGSEA. The CDR3 DNA follows: TGCAGCGCCATTCTGGGACAGGGTTGGGGCTACACCTTC. Translating gives CSAILGQGWGYTF.

V and J are TRBV7-2 and TRBJ1-2; D may be TRBD1 (6 bases). CDR3 length: 15 amino acids. Trimming pared 5 bases from V and 4 bases from J, leaving 17 bases between. The germline CDR1 and CDR2 sequences are SGHTA and FQGNSA. The CDR3 nucleotides are TGTGCCAGCAGCCCCAGCGGTAGGGGGATCTATGGCTACACCTTC. Translation: CASSPSGRGIYGYTF.

The CDR3 here is CASSPPMVTEAFF. The DNA of the CDR3 is TGTGCCAGCTCACCACCCATGGTCACTGAAGCTTTCTTT. V usage is TRBV18 and J usage is TRBJ1-1; D gene uncertain. Germline CDR1 reads KGHSH; CDR2 reads LQKENI. This CDR3 has 13 residues. Between the trimmed V and J ends, which lost 0 bases and 4 bases, there was a span of 6 bases.

The chain combines TRBV28 with TRBJ1-1; no definite D call. V shed 10 bases and J shed 11 bases, with 11 bases lying between them. The CDR3 extends over 9 amino acids. Germline V gives CDR1 MDHEN, CDR2 SYDVKM. The CDR3 is CATLMVAFF. The CDR3 coding sequence is TGTGCCACCCTAATGGTGGCTTTCTTT.

Within the sample, this clone is medium-sized. V gene TRBV30 combines with J gene TRBJ2-7, with a possible D match to TRBD1 (6 bases). Deletions cut 1 base from V and 8 bases from J, with 18 bases between. There are 14 residues in the CDR3. Germline V CDR1 and CDR2: GTSNPN, SVGIG (reference sequence). The CDR3 sequence: CAWSGGTGSLKQYF. DNA for the CDR3: TGTGCCTGGAGTGGGGGAACAGGGAGTTTGAAGCAGTACTTC.

The chain employs TRBV28 and TRBJ1-1, with D unclear. Germline V gene data show CDR1 as MDHEN and CDR2 as SYDVKM. Trimming stripped 2 bases from V and 6 bases from J, with 10 bases between. The CDR3 is made up of 13 amino acids. CDR3 nucleotide sequence: TGTGCCAGCAGTTTAGTCGTGGGTGCTGAAGCTTTCTTT. Encoded protein: CASSLVVGAEAFF.

CDR3 sequence (DNA): TGTGCCAGCAGCTTGGTCGGGGGAAGTTACGAGCAGTACTTC. Its translation: CASSLVGGSYEQYF. This chain joins TRBV5-4 and TRBJ2-7; possibly TRBD2 for D (6 bases). Germline CDR1 is SGHNT and CDR2 is YYREEE (reference sequence). The V end lost 0 bases, the J end lost 4 bases, and 11 bases lay between the germline ends. The CDR3 extends over 14 amino acids.

The chain links TRBV4-3 to TRBJ1-1; D gene unclear. The CDR3 is 15 residues long. Trimming removed 4 bases from V and 0 bases from J, with 12 bases in between. Germline loops: CDR1 LGHNA, CDR2 YSLEER. This CDR3 is CASSRERGVNTEAFF. CDR3 coding DNA: TGCGCCAGCAGCCGAGAGCGTGGAGTGAACACTGAAGCTTTCTTT.

This chain joins TRBV14 and TRBJ1-1; D uncertain. Germline CDR1 reads SGHDN; CDR2 reads FVKESK. The CDR3 extends over 12 amino acids. V was clipped by 3 bases and J by 10 bases, with 12 bases between them. The chain's CDR3 is CASSQPGRRAFF. The CDR3 bases are TGTGCCAGCAGCCAGCCAGGCCGGAGAGCTTTCTTT.

The chain links TRBV10-3 to TRBJ2-2, with D perhaps TRBD1 (5 bases). The CDR3 extends over 15 amino acids. Trimming pared 6 bases from V and 4 bases from J, leaving 15 bases between. The germline gives CDR1 ENHRY, CDR2 SYGVKD. For the CDR3, the DNA is TGTGCCATCAGAGGAGCCGGGCAGGGCACCGGGGAGCTGTTTTTT. Its translation: CAIRGAGQGTGELFF.

This chain joins TRBV12-2 and TRBJ2-1; TRBD2, the D gene given by the table, was not confirmed from the DNA. TRBV12-2 is described as a pseudogene. This CDR3 region has 19 residues. DNA for the CDR3: TGTGCAAGTCGCTTCGGGACTAGCGGGAGGCCCTACTCCTACAATGAGCAGTTCTTC. Its protein product is CASRFGTSGRPYSYNEQFF.

This sequence joins TRBV3-1 (or the pseudogene TRBV3-2) and TRBJ1-2; D gene uncertain. V lost 0 bases to trimming and J lost 4 bases, with 9 bases between them. This CDR3 contains 14 residues. Germline V gives CDR1 LGHDT, CDR2 YNNKEL (reference sequence). The CDR3 DNA is TGTGCCAGCAGCCAAGAGGTTCAGTCCTATGGCTACACCTTC. Translating gives CASSQEVQSYGYTF.

The V call is TRBV5-1, the J call TRBJ2-7; 12 bases line up with TRBD2. CDR1 is SGHRS, CDR2 YFSETQ, per germline. After removal of 3 bases from V and 4 bases from J, the junction contained 2 bases not matched to a gene. The CDR3 length is 14 residues. As DNA, the CDR3 is TGCGCCAGCAGCTACACTAGCGGGGGGTACGAGCAGTACTTC. Translating gives CASSYTSGGYEQYF.

The chain couples TRBV27 to TRBJ2-6, with D hard to call. Trimming pared 7 bases from V and 0 bases from J, leaving 1 base between. The germline gives CDR1 MNHEY, CDR2 SMNVEV (reference sequence). The CDR3 runs 12 residues. CDR3 amino acids: CASTSGANVLTF. Written as DNA, the CDR3 is TGTGCCAGCACCTCTGGGGCCAACGTCCTGACTTTC.

The genes are TRBV19 and TRBJ2-3; D tentatively fits TRBD1 or TRBD2 (5 bases each). CDR1 LNHDA and CDR2 SQIVND come from the germline V gene (reference sequence). Trimming took off 5 bases at V and 2 bases at J, with 14 bases between the two ends. The CDR3 is made up of 15 amino acids. The CDR3 nucleotides read TGTGCCAGTAGTTCGGGACGGATAATCACAGATACGCAGTATTTT. It codes for CASSSGRIITDTQYF.

This chain uses TRBV11-2 with TRBJ1-1, with D tentatively TRBD1 (5 bases). Germline CDR1 SGHAT, CDR2 FQNNGV. The CDR3 runs 12 residues. V was cut by 5 bases and J by 7 bases, with 11 bases left in between. CDR3 nucleotide sequence: TGTGCCAGCAGCACGCAGGGATTTGAAGCTTTCTTT. Translation gives CASSTQGFEAFF.